Below are 13 T cell receptor beta chains sequenced from a single sample in a study of blood T cells in healthy people across ages. Then a second PCR, running about 6 to 12 cycles, was carried out with a sample-barcoded 5' primer and a J-beta primer mix. TCRdb passed the 5' RACE reads through MiXCR, listing each CDR3 protein once. The sample has more than 900,000 distinct CDR3 sequences; about 27% are singletons. The sample was also reused in another study, on T cells of mothers and their children.

Sequencing was carried out using blood. The receptors here all came from a woman aged 40 to 55 in good health.

This clonotype has a count of ten or more. The rearrangement uses TRBV9 and TRBJ2-7; TRBD1 matches at 8 bases. With V trimmed by 4 bases and J by 4 bases, 10 bases remained unmatched. Germline CDR1 reads SGDLS; CDR2 reads YYNGEE. This CDR3 spans 15 amino acids. CDR3 sequence reads: CASSPRGQGAYEQYF. The CDR3 DNA reads TGTGCCAGCAGCCCCCGTGGCCAGGGGGCTTACGAGCAGTACTTC. Variable domain in full (rest from reference TRBV9 and TRBJ2-7): DSGVTQTPKHLITATGQRVTLRCSPRSGDLSVYWYQQSLDQGLQFLIQYYNGEERAKGNILERFSAQQFPDLHSELNLSSLELGDSALYFCASSPRGQGAYEQYFGPGTRLTVT.

The CDR3 sequence is CASSPPTGRGDEQFF. As DNA, the CDR3 is TGTGCCAGCAGCCCCCCGACAGGGAGAGGGGATGAGCAGTTCTTC. This sequence joins TRBV7-2 and TRBJ2-1; 7 positions match TRBD1. The CDR3 runs 15 residues. V trimming: 5 bases; J trimming: 8 bases; junction bases outside the gene matches: 12. Per the germline V gene, CDR1 is SGHTA and CDR2 is FQGNSA.

This clonotype showed up just once. The gene calls are TRBV11-2 and TRBJ2-7; D is ambiguous. Germline V gives CDR1 SGHAT, CDR2 FQNNGV. The CDR3 spans 15 residues. Trimming left V 5 bases short and J 0 bases short, with 14 bases between. The CDR3 bases are TGTGCCAGCAGCCCCCCGAGCCACAGCTCCTACGAGCAGTACTTC. Its protein is CASSPPSHSSYEQYF.

CDR3 sequence: CASSFGQGRWEAFF. The CDR3 DNA is TGTGCCAGCAGCTTTGGTCAAGGGAGGTGGGAAGCTTTCTTT. The chain links TRBV7-9 to TRBJ1-1; D gene uncertain. This CDR3 has 14 amino acids. Germline CDR1 is SEHNR and CDR2 is FQNEAQ (reference sequence). The V and J ends lost 3 bases and 8 bases respectively, with 16 bases between them.

The J gene is TRBJ1-4, the V gene TRBV7-8; the match to TRBD1 covers 8 bases. The CDR3 loop spans 16 amino acids. After removal of 4 bases from V and 0 bases from J, the junction contained 4 bases not matched to a gene. Germline V gene sequence: CDR1 SGHVS, CDR2 FQNEAQ. CDR3 region: CASSSGQVATNEKLFF. The CDR3 DNA reads as TGTGCCAGCAGCTCGGGACAGGTTGCAACTAATGAAAAACTGTTTTTT.

This chain connects TRBV20-1 to TRBJ1-2; D is perhaps TRBD1 (6 bases). The CDR3 is 13 residues long. V was clipped by 6 bases and J by 2 bases, with 13 bases between them. Germline CDR1 reads DFQATT; CDR2 reads SNEGSKA (reference sequence). Written as DNA, the CDR3 is TGCAGTGCAGAAACAGGGCAAAACTATGGCTACACCTTC. Its translation is CSAETGQNYGYTF.

The chain links TRBV7-2 to TRBJ2-4; 13 bases are shared with TRBD2. CDR1 and CDR2 from the germline V gene are SGHTA and FQGNSA. The trim removed 4 bases at V and 7 bases at J, leaving 10 bases unmatched. The CDR3 is 17 amino acids. CDR3 amino acids: CASSSSGTSGVGNIQYF. CDR3 DNA: TGTGCCAGCAGCTCCTCGGGGACTAGCGGGGTAGGGAACATTCAGTACTTC.

Ten or more counts support this clonotype. This chain joins TRBV10-3 and TRBJ2-5; no clear D. Germline V gives CDR1 ENHRY, CDR2 SYGVKD. This CDR3 region has 15 residues. Trimming removed 2 bases at V and 1 base at J, with 11 bases between. CDR3 loop: CAISEPVEAQETQYF. The CDR3 DNA sequence: TGTGCCATCAGTGAGCCGGTCGAGGCCCAAGAGACCCAGTACTTC.

The chain recombines TRBV6-6 with TRBJ2-1; perhaps D is TRBD1 or TRBD2 (6 bases each). CDR1 and CDR2 from the germline V gene are MNHNY and SVGAGI (reference sequence). Trimming pared 4 bases from V and 8 bases from J, leaving 21 bases between. CDR3 length: 16 amino acids. The CDR3 spells CASSFPRGQGGDEQFF. CDR3 sequence (DNA): TGTGCCAGCAGTTTCCCCCGGGGGCAGGGTGGGGATGAGCAGTTCTTC.

This clonotype was found a few times. The CDR3, as DNA: TGCAGCGTTGAATTCCGAGACAGGGGATGGGACGAGCAGTACTTC. Protein sequence: CSVEFRDRGWDEQYF. This chain joins TRBV29-1 and TRBJ2-7, with TRBD1 identical over 8 bases. Germline V CDR1 and CDR2: SQVTM, ANQGSEA. Unmatched junction bases numbered 11, after V lost 2 bases and J lost 5 bases. The CDR3 is 15 amino acids.

This clonotype showed up just a few times. The junction shows a germline mismatch at one end, possibly a read error. V and J are TRBV7-2 and TRBJ2-7, with no clear D. The CDR3 sequence is 15 residues long. Germline CDR1 SGHTA, CDR2 FQGNSA. The CDR3 DNA is TGTGCCAGCAGCCCTGTGTCAGACGACTCCCACGAGCAGTACTTC. Amino acid sequence: CASSPVSDDSHEQYF. Full variable domain (missing parts from reference TRBV7-2 and TRBJ2-7): GAGVSQSPSNKVTEKGKDVELRCDPISGHTALYWYRQSLGQGLEFLIYFQGNSAPDKSGLPSDRFSAERTGGSVSTLTIQRTQQEDSAVYLCASSPVSDDSHEQYFGPGTRLTVT.

This clonotype was recorded at least ten times. The CDR3: CASSQDTETDTQYF. In DNA, the CDR3 is TGCGCCAGCAGCCAAGATACGGAGACAGATACGCAGTATTTT. The J gene is TRBJ2-3, the V gene TRBV4-3; D call uncertain. With 0 bases removed from V and 3 bases from J, the gap between germline ends came to 7 bases. Germline V gene lookup returns CDR1 LGHNA and CDR2 YSLEER. This CDR3 has 14 amino acids.

This clonotype was seen at least ten times. The chain links TRBV27 to TRBJ2-7; 12 positions agree with TRBD2. CDR3 size: 16 residues. Germline lookup yields CDR1 MNHEY and CDR2 SMNVEV (reference sequence). V lost 5 bases to trimming and J lost 2 bases; unmatched junction nucleotides: 7. The CDR3 protein is CASSLTRLAGAYEQYF. CDR3 sequence (DNA): TGTGCCAGCAGTCTCACTCGACTAGCGGGGGCCTACGAGCAGTACTTC.